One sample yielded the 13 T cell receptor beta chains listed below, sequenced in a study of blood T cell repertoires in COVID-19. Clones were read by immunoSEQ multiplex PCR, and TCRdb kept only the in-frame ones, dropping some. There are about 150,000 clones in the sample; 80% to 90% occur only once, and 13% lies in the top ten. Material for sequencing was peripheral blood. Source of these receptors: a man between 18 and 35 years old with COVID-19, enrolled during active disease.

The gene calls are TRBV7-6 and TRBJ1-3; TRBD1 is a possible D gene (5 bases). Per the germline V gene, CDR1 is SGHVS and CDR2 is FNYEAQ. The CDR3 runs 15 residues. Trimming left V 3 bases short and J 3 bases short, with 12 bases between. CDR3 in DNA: TGTGCCAGCAGCTTGGGGCCGGGGGGTGGAAACACCATATATTTT. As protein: CASSLGPGGGNTIYF.

For the CDR3, the DNA is TGTGCCAGCAGCCAAGTGGGACTAGGTGGTAGGCTGTTTTTT. Translation gives CASSQVGLGGRLFF. This chain uses TRBV3-1 (or the pseudogene TRBV3-2) with TRBJ2-2, with 8 nucleotides matching TRBD2. Per the germline V gene, CDR1 is LGHDT and CDR2 is YNNKEL (reference sequence). CDR3 length equals 14 residues. The junction had 8 bases not matched to a gene; V was cut back by 1 base and J by 13 bases.

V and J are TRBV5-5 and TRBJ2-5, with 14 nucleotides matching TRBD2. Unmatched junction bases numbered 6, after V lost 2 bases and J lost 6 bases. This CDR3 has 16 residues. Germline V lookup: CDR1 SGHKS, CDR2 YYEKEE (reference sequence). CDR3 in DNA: TGTGCCAGCAGCTTAGAGGGACTAGCGGGAGAAAAGACCCAGTACTTC. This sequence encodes CASSLEGLAGEKTQYF. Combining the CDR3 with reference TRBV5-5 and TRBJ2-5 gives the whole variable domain DAGVTQSPTHLIKTRGQQVTLRCSPISGHKSVSWYQQVLGQGPQFIFQYYEKEERGRGNFPDRFSARQFPNYSSELNVNALLLGDSALYLCASSLEGLAGEKTQYFGPGTRLLVL.

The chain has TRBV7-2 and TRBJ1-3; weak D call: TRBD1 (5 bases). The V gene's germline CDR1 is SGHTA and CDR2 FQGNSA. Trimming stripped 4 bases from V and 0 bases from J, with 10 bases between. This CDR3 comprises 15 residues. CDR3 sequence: CASSSRQLSGNTIYF. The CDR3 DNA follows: TGTGCCAGCAGCTCGCGACAGCTCTCTGGAAACACCATATATTTT.

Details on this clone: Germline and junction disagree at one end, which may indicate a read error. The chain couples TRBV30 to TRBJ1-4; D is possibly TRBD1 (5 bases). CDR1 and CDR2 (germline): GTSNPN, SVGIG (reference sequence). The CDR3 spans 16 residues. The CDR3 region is CAWSGDRGSTNEKLLF. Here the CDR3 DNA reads TGTGCCTGGAGTGGCGACCGGGGGAGCACTAATGAAAAACTGCTTTTT.

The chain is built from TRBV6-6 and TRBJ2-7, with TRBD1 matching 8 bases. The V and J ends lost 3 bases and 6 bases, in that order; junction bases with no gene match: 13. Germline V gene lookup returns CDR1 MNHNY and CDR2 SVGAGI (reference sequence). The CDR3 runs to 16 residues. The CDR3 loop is CASSYHATGEQSEQYF. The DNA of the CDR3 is TGTGCCAGCAGTTATCACGCGACAGGGGAACAAAGCGAGCAGTACTTC.

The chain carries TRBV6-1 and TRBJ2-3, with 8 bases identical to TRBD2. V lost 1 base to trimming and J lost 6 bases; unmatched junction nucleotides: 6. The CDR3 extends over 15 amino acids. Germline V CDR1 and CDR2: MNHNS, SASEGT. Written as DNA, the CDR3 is TGTGCCAGCAGTGAAGGAATAGCGGGACCGGATACGCAGTATTTT. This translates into CASSEGIAGPDTQYF.

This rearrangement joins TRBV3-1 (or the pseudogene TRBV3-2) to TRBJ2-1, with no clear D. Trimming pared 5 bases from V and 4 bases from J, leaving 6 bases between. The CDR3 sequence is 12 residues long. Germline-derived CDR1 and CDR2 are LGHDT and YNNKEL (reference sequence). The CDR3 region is CASSKTYNEQFF. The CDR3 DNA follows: TGTGCCAGCAGCAAGACTTACAATGAGCAGTTCTTC.

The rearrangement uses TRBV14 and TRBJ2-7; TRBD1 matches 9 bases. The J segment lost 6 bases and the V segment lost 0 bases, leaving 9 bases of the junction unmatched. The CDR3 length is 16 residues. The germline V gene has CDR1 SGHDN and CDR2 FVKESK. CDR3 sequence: CASSQDTGTGRREQYF. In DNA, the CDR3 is TGTGCCAGCAGCCAAGACACCGGGACAGGGCGACGCGAGCAGTACTTC.

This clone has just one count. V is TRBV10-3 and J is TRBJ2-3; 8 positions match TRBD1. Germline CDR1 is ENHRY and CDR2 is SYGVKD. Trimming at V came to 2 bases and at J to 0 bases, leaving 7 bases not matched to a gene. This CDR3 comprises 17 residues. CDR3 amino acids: CAISEEPRTGSTDTQYF. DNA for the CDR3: TGTGCCATCAGTGAGGAACCAAGGACAGGGAGCACAGATACGCAGTATTTT.

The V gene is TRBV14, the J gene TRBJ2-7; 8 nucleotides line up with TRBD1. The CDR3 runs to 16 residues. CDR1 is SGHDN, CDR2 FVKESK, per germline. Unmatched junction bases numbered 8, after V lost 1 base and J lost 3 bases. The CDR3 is CASSQGLPGGLYEQYF. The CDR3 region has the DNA TGTGCCAGCAGCCAAGGGTTACCAGGGGGCCTCTACGAGCAGTACTTC.

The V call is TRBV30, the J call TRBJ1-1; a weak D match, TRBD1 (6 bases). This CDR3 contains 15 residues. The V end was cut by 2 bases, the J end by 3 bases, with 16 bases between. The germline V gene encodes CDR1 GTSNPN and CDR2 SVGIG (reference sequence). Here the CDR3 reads CAWSFARGFYTEAFF. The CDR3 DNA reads TGTGCCTGGAGTTTTGCCAGGGGATTTTACACTGAAGCTTTCTTT.

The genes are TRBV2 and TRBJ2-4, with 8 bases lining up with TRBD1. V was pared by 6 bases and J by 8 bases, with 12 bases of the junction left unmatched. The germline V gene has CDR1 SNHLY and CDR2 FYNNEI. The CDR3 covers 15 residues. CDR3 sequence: CASRPLGQAWDIQYF. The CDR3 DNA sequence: TGTGCCAGCAGACCTCTGGGACAGGCCTGGGACATTCAGTACTTC. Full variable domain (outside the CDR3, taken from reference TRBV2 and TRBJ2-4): EPEVTQTPSHQVTQMGQEVILRCVPISNHLYFYWYRQILGQKVEFLVSFYNNEISEKSEIFDDQFSVERPDGSNFTLKIRSTKLEDSAMYFCASRPLGQAWDIQYFGAGTRLSVL.